This passage covers 22 T cell receptor beta chains from one sample sequenced in a study of blood T cells in healthy people across ages. With a J-beta primer mix and a sample-barcoded 5' primer, a second PCR ran about 7 to 11 cycles. TCRdb reprocessed the 5' RACE reads with MiXCR, giving one entry per CDR3 protein. The sample has some 640,000 distinct CDR3 sequences; 49% are singletons. The specimen was blood. The receptors stem from a woman between 55 and 75 years old in good health.

For the CDR3, the DNA is TGCGCCAGCAGCTTGGAGGGACGCGTGAACACTGAAGCTTTCTTT. Protein sequence: CASSLEGRVNTEAFF. This sequence joins TRBV5-1 and TRBJ1-1; a weak D match, TRBD1 (5 bases). Trimming removed 0 bases at V and 0 bases at J, with 9 bases between. The V gene's germline CDR1 is SGHRS and CDR2 YFSETQ. This CDR3 region has 15 residues.

V gene TRBV3-1 combines with J gene TRBJ2-7, with TRBD2 as a possible D gene (6 bases). The CDR3 covers 15 residues. Germline V CDR1 and CDR2: LGHDT, YNNKEL (reference sequence). V was clipped by 0 bases and J by 5 bases, with 14 bases between them. CDR3 coding DNA: TGTGCCAGCAGCCAAGACGACGGGACTTTCGACGAGCAGTACTTC. It specifies CASSQDDGTFDEQYF.

The sample holds a few counts of this clonotype. CDR3 coding DNA: TGCAGCGTTTTGACAGTTTCTCTCTCTGGGGCCAACGTCCTGACTTTC. It specifies CSVLTVSLSGANVLTF. The V and J genes are TRBV29-1 and TRBJ2-6, with D possibly matching TRBD1 (5 bases). The V gene's germline CDR1 is SQVTM and CDR2 ANQGSEA. Deletions cut 5 bases from V and 0 bases from J, with 14 bases between. The CDR3 has 16 residues.

The rearrangement links TRBV9 to TRBJ2-1; D is uncertain. Germline values: CDR1 SGDLS, CDR2 YYNGEE. This CDR3 contains 14 residues. V shed 3 bases and J shed 4 bases, with 11 bases lying between them. CDR3 bases: TGTGCCAGCAGCGAACAAACGATATACAATGAGCAGTTCTTC. Translation: CASSEQTIYNEQFF.

This clonotype was seen just once. The V call is TRBV29-1, the J call TRBJ2-1, with 11 bases identical to TRBD2. This CDR3 has 18 amino acids. Unmatched junction bases numbered 17, after V lost 4 bases and J lost 6 bases. Germline CDR1 reads SQVTM; CDR2 reads ANQGSEA. DNA for the CDR3: TGCAGCGTTGCTCTAGCGGGAGGAATAGTGGATTTTAGCAATGAGCAGTTCTTC. Translation: CSVALAGGIVDFSNEQFF.

Comments on this clonotype: One base away lies a much larger clone, so this may be a sequencing read error. The rearrangement uses TRBV5-5 and TRBJ2-1; D is perhaps TRBD2 (6 bases). The CDR3 extends over 14 amino acids. The germline CDR1 and CDR2 sequences are SGHKS and YYEKEE (reference sequence). V was cut by 7 bases and J by 13 bases, with 24 bases left in between. This CDR3 is CASDGGNYQETQFF. In DNA, the CDR3 is TGTGCCAGCGATGGCGGGAATTACCAAGAGACCCAGTTCTTC.

This clonotype was detected a few times. This rearrangement joins TRBV5-1 to TRBJ2-1; the D gene could be TRBD1 or TRBD2 (5 bases each). The CDR3 is made up of 14 amino acids. The V gene's germline CDR1 is SGHRS and CDR2 YFSETQ. The V gene lost 0 bases and the J gene lost 6 bases, with 10 bases spanning the gap. CDR3 DNA: TGCGCCAGCAGCTTGGCGGGGCGATCCAATGAGCAGTTCTTC. Translation: CASSLAGRSNEQFF.

In this sample, this clonotype turned up a few times. This chain connects TRBV10-2 to TRBJ2-3, with 9 bases lining up with TRBD2. Germline lookup yields CDR1 WSHSY and CDR2 SAAADI. CDR3 length: 17 residues. The junction had 7 bases not matched to a gene; V was cut back by 3 bases and J by 0 bases. CDR3 residues: CASSEARLAASTDTQYF. CDR3 in DNA: TGCGCCAGCAGTGAAGCGAGACTAGCGGCTAGCACAGATACGCAGTATTTT.

V is TRBV15 and J is TRBJ1-2; D uncertain. Germline assignment: CDR1 LNHNV and CDR2 YYDKDF (reference sequence). Between the trimmed V and J ends, which lost 0 bases and 3 bases, there was a span of 5 bases. The CDR3 covers 13 residues. CDR3 loop: CATSRDQYYGYTF. In nucleotides, the CDR3 is TGTGCCACCAGCAGAGATCAATACTATGGCTACACCTTC.

The chain uses TRBV29-1 and TRBJ2-7, with D unresolved. Germline assignment: CDR1 SQVTM and CDR2 ANQGSEA. V was pared by 4 bases and J by 4 bases, with 11 bases between. This CDR3 is built from 12 residues. The chain's CDR3 is CSVGAGLYEQYF. The CDR3 DNA follows: TGCAGCGTTGGGGCAGGCCTATACGAGCAGTACTTC.

The V call is TRBV15, the J call TRBJ2-7; D is unresolved. The CDR3 runs to 13 residues. Per germline, CDR1 LNHNV and CDR2 YYDKDF (reference sequence). V lost 3 bases, J lost 0 bases, and 6 bases lay in between. The CDR3 loop reads CATSSRSSYEQYF. CDR3 in DNA: TGTGCCACCAGCAGCCGGAGCTCCTACGAGCAGTACTTC.

The chain employs TRBV30 and TRBJ1-2; D perhaps matches TRBD1 (5 bases). The V end lost 6 bases, the J end lost 6 bases, and 14 bases lay between the germline ends. The CDR3 consists of 12 residues. Germline lookup yields CDR1 GTSNPN and CDR2 SVGIG (reference sequence). This chain's CDR3 is CACPRARDGYTF. In DNA form, the CDR3 reads TGTGCCTGTCCCAGGGCTCGGGATGGCTACACCTTC.

The DNA of the CDR3 is TGTGCCAGCAGCCAAAGACGAAGGGGACTAGCGGGAGTCTACGAGCAGTACTTC. Protein sequence: CASSQRRRGLAGVYEQYF. V and J are TRBV3-1 and TRBJ2-7, with 14 bases that match TRBD2. The V gene end was trimmed by 2 bases and the J gene end by 3 bases; junction bases not matched to a gene: 9. The germline V gene has CDR1 LGHDT and CDR2 YNNKEL (reference sequence). The CDR3 spans 18 residues.

This CDR3 is CSARVSGRAPSQYF. For the CDR3, the DNA is TGCAGTGCTAGGGTTAGCGGGAGGGCCCCATCCCAGTACTTC. This chain links TRBV20-1 with TRBJ2-7; 11 bases agree with TRBD2. The CDR3 runs to 14 residues. With 3 bases clipped from V and 10 bases from J, the junction kept 11 bases outside the gene matches. Germline V gene lookup returns CDR1 DFQATT and CDR2 SNEGSKA (reference sequence).

The rearrangement joins TRBV4-2 to TRBJ1-4, with a possible D match to TRBD1 (5 bases). Between the trimmed V and J ends, which lost 0 bases and 10 bases, there was a span of 12 bases. CDR3 length: 14 amino acids. Germline V gene lookup returns CDR1 LGHNA and CDR2 YNFKEQ. The CDR3: CASSQDRWGGKLFF. For the CDR3, the DNA is TGTGCCAGCAGCCAAGATCGGTGGGGGGGAAAACTGTTTTTT.

In this sample, this clonotype turned up a few times. The gene calls are TRBV21-1 and TRBJ2-5; the table calls TRBD1, which could not be checked here. TRBV21-1 is a pseudogene. This CDR3 comprises 17 residues. The CDR3 nucleotides read TGTGCCAGCAGCATCAAACCACACCGGGACAGCCAAGAGACCCAGTACTTC. It is translated as CASSIKPHRDSQETQYF.

The chain couples TRBV20-1 to TRBJ2-2, with D possibly matching TRBD1 (6 bases). Trimming removed 4 bases from V and 3 bases from J, with 12 bases in between. CDR3 length: 14 amino acids. The germline gives CDR1 DFQATT, CDR2 SNEGSKA (reference sequence). CDR3 DNA sequence: TGCAGTGCTATCCGGAACAGGGACACCGGGGAGCTGTTTTTT. Amino acids: CSAIRNRDTGELFF.

The genes are TRBV18 and TRBJ2-7, with unresolved D. Per the germline V gene, CDR1 is KGHSH and CDR2 is LQKENI. This CDR3 has 13 residues. V was cut by 1 base and J by 1 base, with 5 bases left in between. Written as DNA, the CDR3 is TGTGCCAGCTCACCACAGGAATCCTACGAGCAGTACTTC. This sequence encodes CASSPQESYEQYF.

This clonotype occurred a few times. The V and J genes are TRBV11-1 and TRBJ2-5; 7 bases align to TRBD2. The CDR3 is 15 amino acids. Germline loops: CDR1 SGHAT, CDR2 FQDESV (reference sequence). The junction had 7 bases not matched to a gene; V was cut back by 2 bases and J by 4 bases. CDR3 in amino acids: CASSLRGDGTETQYF. As DNA, the CDR3 is TGTGCCAGCAGCTTACGGGGGGACGGCACAGAGACCCAGTACTTC.

The V call is TRBV3-1, the J call TRBJ2-5, with TRBD2 identical over 10 bases. CDR1 LGHDT and CDR2 YNNKEL come from the germline V gene (reference sequence). J was trimmed by 3 bases and V by 3 bases; bases with no gene match: 4. The CDR3 is made up of 15 amino acids. The CDR3 loop reads CASSHLAGVEETQYF. CDR3 bases: TGTGCCAGCAGCCACCTAGCGGGAGTGGAAGAGACCCAGTACTTC.

This clonotype was seen a single time. Mismatch with germline at one junction end may stem from a read error. The V and J genes are TRBV20-1 and TRBJ2-5; D perhaps matches TRBD1 (5 bases). Germline assignment: CDR1 DFQATT and CDR2 SNEGSKA (reference sequence). The CDR3 has 13 residues. CDR3 loop: CGAREAGKETQYF. CDR3 bases: TGCGGTGCTAGAGAAGCAGGGAAAGAGACCCAGTACTTC.

The V and J genes are TRBV6-1 and TRBJ1-5; no firm D call. Trimming cost V 1 base and J 3 bases, with 13 bases left between them. Germline V CDR1 and CDR2: MNHNS, SASEGT. The CDR3 is 16 residues long. This chain's CDR3 is CASSEDFLGYNQPQHF. The CDR3 DNA reads TGTGCCAGCAGTGAAGACTTTCTGGGATACAATCAGCCCCAGCATTTT.